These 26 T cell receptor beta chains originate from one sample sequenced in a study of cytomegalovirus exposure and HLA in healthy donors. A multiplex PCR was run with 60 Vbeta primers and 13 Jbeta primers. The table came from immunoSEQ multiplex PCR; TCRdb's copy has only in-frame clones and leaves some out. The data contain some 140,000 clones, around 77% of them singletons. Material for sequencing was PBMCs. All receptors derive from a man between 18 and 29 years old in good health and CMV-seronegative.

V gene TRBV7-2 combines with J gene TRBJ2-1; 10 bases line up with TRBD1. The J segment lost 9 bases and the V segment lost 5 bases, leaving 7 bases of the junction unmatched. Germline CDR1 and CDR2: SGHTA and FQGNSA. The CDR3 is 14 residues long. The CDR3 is CASSTDRGLSEQFF. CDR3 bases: TGTGCCAGCAGCACCGACAGGGGGCTGAGTGAGCAGTTCTTC.

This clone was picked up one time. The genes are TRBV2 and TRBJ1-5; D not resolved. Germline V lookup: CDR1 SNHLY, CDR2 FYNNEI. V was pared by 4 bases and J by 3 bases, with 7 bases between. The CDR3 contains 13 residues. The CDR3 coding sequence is TGTGCCAGCAGTGCCCCTTACAATCAGCCCCAGCATTTT. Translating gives CASSAPYNQPQHF.

CDR3 bases: TGTGCCTGGGGAGGACAGGCCTACACTGAAGCTTTCTTT. Amino acids: CAWGGQAYTEAFF. This chain links TRBV30 with TRBJ1-1; TRBD1 aligns across 7 bases. The trim removed 5 bases at V and 3 bases at J, leaving 6 bases unmatched. The CDR3 contains 13 residues. Germline values: CDR1 GTSNPN, CDR2 SVGIG (reference sequence).

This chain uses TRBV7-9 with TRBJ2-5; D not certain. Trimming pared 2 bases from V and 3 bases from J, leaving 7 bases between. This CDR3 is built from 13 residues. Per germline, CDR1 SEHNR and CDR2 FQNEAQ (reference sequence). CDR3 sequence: CASSLTAKETQYF. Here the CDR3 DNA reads TGTGCCAGCAGCTTAACAGCCAAAGAGACCCAGTACTTC.

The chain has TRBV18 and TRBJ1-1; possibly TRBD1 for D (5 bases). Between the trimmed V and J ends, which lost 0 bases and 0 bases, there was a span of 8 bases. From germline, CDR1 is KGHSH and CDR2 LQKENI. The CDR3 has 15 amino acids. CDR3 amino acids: CASSPPRGLNTEAFF. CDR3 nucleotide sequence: TGTGCCAGCTCACCACCTCGGGGGTTGAACACTGAAGCTTTCTTT.

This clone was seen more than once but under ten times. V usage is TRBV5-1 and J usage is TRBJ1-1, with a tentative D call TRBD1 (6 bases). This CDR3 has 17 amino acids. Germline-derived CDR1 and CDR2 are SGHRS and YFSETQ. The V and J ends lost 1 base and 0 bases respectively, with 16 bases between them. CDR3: CASSLTGQIYLNTEAFF. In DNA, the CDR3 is TGCGCCAGCAGCTTGACTGGACAGATCTATTTGAACACTGAAGCTTTCTTT. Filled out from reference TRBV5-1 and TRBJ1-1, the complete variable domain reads KAGVTQTPRYLIKTRGQQVTLSCSPISGHRSVSWYQQTPGQGLQFLFEYFSETQRNKGNFPGRFSGRQFSNSRSEMNVSTLELGDSALYLCASSLTGQIYLNTEAFFGQGTRLTVV.

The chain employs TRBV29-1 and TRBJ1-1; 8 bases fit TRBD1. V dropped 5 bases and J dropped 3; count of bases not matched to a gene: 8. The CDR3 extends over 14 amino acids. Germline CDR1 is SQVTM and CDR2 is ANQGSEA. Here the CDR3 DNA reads TGCAGCGTTACCAAGGACAGGGTAGACACTGAAGCTTTCTTT. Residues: CSVTKDRVDTEAFF.

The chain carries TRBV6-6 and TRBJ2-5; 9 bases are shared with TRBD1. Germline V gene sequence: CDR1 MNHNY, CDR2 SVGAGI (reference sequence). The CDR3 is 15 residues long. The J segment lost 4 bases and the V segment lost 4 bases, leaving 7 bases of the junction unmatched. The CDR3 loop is CASSFPGQGRETQYF. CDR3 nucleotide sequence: TGTGCCAGCAGTTTCCCGGGACAGGGTCGAGAGACCCAGTACTTC.

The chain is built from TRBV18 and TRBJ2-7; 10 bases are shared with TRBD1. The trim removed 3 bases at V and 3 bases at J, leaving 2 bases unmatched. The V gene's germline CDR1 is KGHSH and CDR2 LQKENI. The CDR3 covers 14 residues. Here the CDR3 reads CASSPRDRGYEQYF. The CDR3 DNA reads TGTGCCAGCTCACCTAGGGACAGGGGCTACGAGCAGTACTTC.

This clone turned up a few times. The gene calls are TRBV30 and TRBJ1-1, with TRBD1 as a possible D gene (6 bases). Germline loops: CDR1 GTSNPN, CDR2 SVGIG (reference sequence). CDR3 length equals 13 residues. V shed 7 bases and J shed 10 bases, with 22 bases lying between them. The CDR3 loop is CAYYYTGPRRAFF. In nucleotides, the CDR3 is TGTGCCTACTATTACACAGGGCCTCGAAGAGCTTTCTTT.

The CDR3 DNA sequence: TGCGCCAGCAGCCAAGGACAGGAAAATTCACCCCTCCACTTT. This translates into CASSQGQENSPLHF. The chain has TRBV4-3 and TRBJ1-6, with D possibly TRBD1 on 6 matching bases. The germline gives CDR1 LGHNA, CDR2 YSLEER. V gave up 1 base and J gave up 7 bases, with 8 bases separating them. The CDR3 spans 14 residues.

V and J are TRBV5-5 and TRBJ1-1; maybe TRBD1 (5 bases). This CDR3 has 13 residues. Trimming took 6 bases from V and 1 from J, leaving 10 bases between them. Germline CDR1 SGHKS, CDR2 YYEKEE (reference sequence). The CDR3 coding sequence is TGTGCCAGCAACCTGGGGGGGAACACTGAAGCTTTCTTT. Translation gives CASNLGGNTEAFF.

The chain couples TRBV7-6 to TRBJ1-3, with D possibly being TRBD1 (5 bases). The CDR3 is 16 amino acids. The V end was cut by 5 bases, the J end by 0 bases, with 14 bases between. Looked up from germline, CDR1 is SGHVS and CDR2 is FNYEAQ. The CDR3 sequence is CASSARGADSGNTIYF. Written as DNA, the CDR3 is TGTGCCAGCAGCGCACGTGGGGCCGACTCTGGAAACACCATATATTTT.

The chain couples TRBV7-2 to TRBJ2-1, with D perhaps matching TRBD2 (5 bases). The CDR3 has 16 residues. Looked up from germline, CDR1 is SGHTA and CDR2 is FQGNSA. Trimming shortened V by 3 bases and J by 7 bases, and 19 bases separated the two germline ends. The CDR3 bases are TGTGCCAGCAGCTTCGAGGGTTTAGTAATCACTAATGAGCAGTTCTTC. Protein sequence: CASSFEGLVITNEQFF.

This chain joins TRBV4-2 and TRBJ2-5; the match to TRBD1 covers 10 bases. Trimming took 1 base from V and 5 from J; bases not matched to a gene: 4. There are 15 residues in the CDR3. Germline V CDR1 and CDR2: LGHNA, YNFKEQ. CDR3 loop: CASSQGWTGGETQYF. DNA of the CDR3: TGTGCCAGCAGCCAAGGATGGACAGGGGGTGAGACCCAGTACTTC.

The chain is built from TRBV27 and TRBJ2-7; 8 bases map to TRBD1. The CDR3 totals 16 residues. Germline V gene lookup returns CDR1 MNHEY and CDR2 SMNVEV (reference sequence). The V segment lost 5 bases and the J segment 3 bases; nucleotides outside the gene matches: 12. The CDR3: CASSTRGGRGLYEQYF. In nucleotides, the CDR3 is TGTGCCAGCAGTACCCGAGGGGGCAGGGGGCTCTACGAGCAGTACTTC.

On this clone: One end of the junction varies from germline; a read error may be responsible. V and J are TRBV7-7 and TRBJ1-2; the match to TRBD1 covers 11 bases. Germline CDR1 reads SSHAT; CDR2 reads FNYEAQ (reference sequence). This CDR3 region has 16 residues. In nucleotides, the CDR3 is TGTGCTAGCAGCCACATTCAGGACAGGGGGCTGCGTGGCTACACCTTC. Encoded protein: CASSHIQDRGLRGYTF.

Here the CDR3 reads CASSQDRTGWQYF. DNA for the CDR3: TGTGCCAGCAGCCAAGATCGCACAGGCTGGCAGTACTTC. The chain employs TRBV14 and TRBJ2-7; weak D call: TRBD1 (5 bases). V gave up 0 bases and J gave up 9 bases, with 12 bases separating them. This CDR3 spans 13 amino acids. Germline V gene data show CDR1 as SGHDN and CDR2 as FVKESK.

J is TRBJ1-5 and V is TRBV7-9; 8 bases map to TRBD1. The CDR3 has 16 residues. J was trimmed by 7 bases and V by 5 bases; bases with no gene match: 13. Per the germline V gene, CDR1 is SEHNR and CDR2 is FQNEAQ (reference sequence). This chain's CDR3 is CASSPRTGSDLQPQHF. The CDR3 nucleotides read TGTGCCAGCAGCCCTCGGACAGGGTCTGATCTGCAGCCCCAGCATTTT. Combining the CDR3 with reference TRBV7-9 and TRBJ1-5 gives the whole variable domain DTGVSQNPRHKITKRGQNVTFRCDPISEHNRLYWYRQTLGQGPEFLTYFQNEAQLEKSRLLSDRFSAERPKGSFSTLEIQRTEQGDSAMYLCASSPRTGSDLQPQHFGDGTRLSIL.

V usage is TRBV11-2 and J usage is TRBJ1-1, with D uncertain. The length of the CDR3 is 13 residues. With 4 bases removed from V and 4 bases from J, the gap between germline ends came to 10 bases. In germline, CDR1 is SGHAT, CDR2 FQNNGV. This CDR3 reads CASSSSFGTEAFF. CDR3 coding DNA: TGTGCCAGCAGCTCTAGTTTCGGCACTGAAGCTTTCTTT.

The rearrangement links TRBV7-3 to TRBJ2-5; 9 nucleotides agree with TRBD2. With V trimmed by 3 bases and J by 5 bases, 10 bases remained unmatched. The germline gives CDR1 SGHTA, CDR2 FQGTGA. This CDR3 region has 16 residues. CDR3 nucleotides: TGTGCCAGCAGCTTGATTAGCGGGGGCCTCCGGGAGACCCAGTACTTC. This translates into CASSLISGGLRETQYF.

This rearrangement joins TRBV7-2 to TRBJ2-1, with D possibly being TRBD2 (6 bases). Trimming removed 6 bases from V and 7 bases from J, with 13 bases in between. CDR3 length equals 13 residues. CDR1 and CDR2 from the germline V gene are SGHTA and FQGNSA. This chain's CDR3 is CASSYIRGNEQFF. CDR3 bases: TGTGCCAGCAGTTATATTCGGGGGAATGAGCAGTTCTTC.

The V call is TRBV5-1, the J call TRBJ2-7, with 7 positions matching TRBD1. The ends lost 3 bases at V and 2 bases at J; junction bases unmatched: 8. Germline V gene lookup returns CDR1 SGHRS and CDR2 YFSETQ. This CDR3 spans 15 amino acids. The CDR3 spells CASSSWTGLAYEQYF. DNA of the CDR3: TGCGCCAGCAGCTCATGGACAGGTTTGGCCTACGAGCAGTACTTC.

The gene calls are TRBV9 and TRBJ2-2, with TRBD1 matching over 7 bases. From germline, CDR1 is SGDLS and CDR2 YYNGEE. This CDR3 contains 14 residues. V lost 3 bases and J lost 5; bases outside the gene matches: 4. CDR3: CASSAQGVTGELFF. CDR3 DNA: TGTGCCAGCAGCGCCCAGGGGGTGACCGGGGAGCTGTTTTTT.

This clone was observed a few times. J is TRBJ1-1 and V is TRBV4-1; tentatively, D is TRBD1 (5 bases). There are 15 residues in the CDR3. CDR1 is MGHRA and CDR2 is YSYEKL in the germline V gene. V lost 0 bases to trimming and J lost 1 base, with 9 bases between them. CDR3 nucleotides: TGCGCCAGCAGCCAAGATTTGGGGGGGAACACTGAAGCTTTCTTT. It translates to CASSQDLGGNTEAFF.

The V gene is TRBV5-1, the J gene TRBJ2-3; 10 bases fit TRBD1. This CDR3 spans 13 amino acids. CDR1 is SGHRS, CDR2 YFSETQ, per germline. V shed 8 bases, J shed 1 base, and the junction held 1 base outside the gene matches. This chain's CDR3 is CARGTGGTDTQYF. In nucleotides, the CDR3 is TGCGCCAGGGGGACAGGGGGCACAGATACGCAGTATTTT.